A selection of T cell receptor beta chains follows, all from one sample in a study of blood T cell repertoires in COVID-19. This table comes from immunoSEQ multiplex PCR, and its TCRdb copy is limited to in-frame clones, with some not included. The repertoire holds 120,000 to 150,000 clones, with around four fifths as singletons. Material: PBMCs or T cells enriched from blood (not recorded which). The source is a middle-aged woman who had recovered from COVID-19. The CDR3 runs from the conserved cysteine through the conserved F or W. D genes are given only for firm matches. Clone size is stated in some rows and not others, as once, few, many or a class when expanded.

TRBD2	TRBV3-1/TRBV3-2	.	TRBJ2-1	CASSQALAGAFDEQFF	TGTGCCAGCAGCCAAGCACTAGCGGGAGCCTTCGATGAGCAGTTCTTC
.	TRBV7-8	few	TRBJ1-4	CASQPSLNEKLFF	TGTGCCAGCCAACCAAGCCTAAATGAAAAACTGTTTTTT
.	TRBV1	.	TRBJ2-7	CTSSQDGARSYEQYF	TGCACCAGCAGCCAAGATGGGGCTCGCTCCTACGAGCAGTACTTC
.	TRBV10-3	.	TRBJ1-1	CAISEPPGGRDRAAFF	TGTGCCATCAGTGAGCCACCCGGGGGGAGGGATCGGGCAGCTTTCTTT
.	TRBV5-1	.	TRBJ2-1	CASSLEAQQGLEQFF	TGCGCCAGCAGCTTGGAAGCCCAACAGGGCCTAGAGCAGTTCTTC
TRBD2	TRBV5-1	.	TRBJ2-3	CASTQLGGGDTDTQYF	TGCGCCAGCACCCAGCTGGGCGGGGGAGACACAGATACGCAGTATTTT
.	TRBV5-5	.	TRBJ1-6	CASSLAAGGGNSPLHF	TGTGCCAGCAGCTTGGCGGCCGGGGGAGGGAATTCACCCCTCCACTTT
TRBD2	TRBV5-1	.	TRBJ2-1	CASSPGGGLAGLQFF	TGCGCCAGCAGCCCCGGAGGGGGACTAGCCGGTTTGCAGTTCTTC
TRBD1	TRBV2	.	TRBJ2-3	CASSSGTGYTDTQYF	TGTGCCAGCAGTTCCGGGACAGGTTACACAGATACGCAGTATTTT
.	TRBV11-3	.	TRBJ2-7	CASSLGRGPNYEQYF	TGTGCCAGCAGCCTCGGGAGGGGGCCTAATTACGAGCAGTACTTC
TRBD1	TRBV18	few	TRBJ2-1	CASSPGQGRGNEQFF	TGTGCCAGCTCACCTGGACAGGGGAGAGGGAATGAGCAGTTCTTC
.	TRBV30	.	TRBJ2-3	CAWNAGRNTQYF	TGTGCCTGGAACGCAGGAAGGAATACGCAGTATTTT
TRBD2	TRBV5-1	.	TRBJ2-7	CASSLEPSSGAYEQYF	TGCGCCAGCAGCTTGGAACCCTCTAGCGGAGCCTACGAGCAGTACTTC
.	TRBV28	.	TRBJ1-1	CASSKGGKNTEAFF	TGTGCCAGCAGTAAGGGGGGGAAGAACACTGAAGCTTTCTTT
TRBD1	TRBV30	.	TRBJ1-1	CAWGLGQGNAEAFF	TGTGCCTGGGGGCTTGGACAGGGTAACGCTGAAGCTTTCTTT
TRBD2	TRBV12-5	.	TRBJ2-7	CASGLTAGLAGSRNLYEQYF	TGTGCTAGTGGTCTCACCGCCGGACTAGCGGGATCACGAAATTTATACGAGCAGTACTTC
TRBD1	TRBV6-2/TRBV6-3	.	TRBJ1-5	CASSYEGGQAASWSNQPQHF	TGTGCCAGCAGTTACGAAGGTGGACAGGCAGCCTCGTGGAGCAATCAGCCCCAGCATTTT
TRBD1	TRBV27	.	TRBJ2-1	CASSLDRGRNEQFF	TGTGCCAGCAGTCTGGACAGGGGGCGCAATGAGCAGTTCTTC
TRBD2	TRBV28	.	TRBJ2-3	CASSTGLAGLSDTQYF	TGTGCCAGCAGCACGGGACTAGCGGGACTCTCAGATACGCAGTATTTT
.	TRBV5-1	.	TRBJ1-6	CASSLTGSYNSPLHF	TGCGCCAGCAGCTTGACAGGGTCTTACAATTCACCCCTCCACTTT
.	TRBV19	.	TRBJ1-5	CASSEQISNQPQHF	TGTGCCAGTAGTGAACAGATTAGCAATCAGCCCCAGCATTTT
.	TRBV30	.	TRBJ1-6	CAWSVLKKAYNSPLHF	TGTGCCTGGAGTGTACTTAAGAAAGCGTATAATTCACCCCTCCACTTT
TRBD1	TRBV19	.	TRBJ1-4	CASREQGGTNEKLFF	TGTGCCAGTAGAGAACAGGGGGGAACTAATGAAAAACTGTTTTTT
TRBD1	TRBV6-5	few	TRBJ1-5	CASSLGTGGNQPQHF	TGTGCCAGCAGTTTGGGGACAGGGGGGAATCAGCCCCAGCATTTT
TRBD1	TRBV19	.	TRBJ1-2	CASSHRGWRGYTF	TGTGCCAGTAGTCACAGGGGGTGGCGTGGCTACACCTTC
TRBD1	TRBV7-2	.	TRBJ1-5	CASSIRTGGNQPQHF	TGTGCCAGCAGCATACGGACAGGGGGCAATCAGCCCCAGCATTTT
.	TRBV5-1	.	TRBJ2-3	CASSPPKGTPGADTQYF	TGCGCCAGCAGCCCACCGAAAGGTACCCCAGGGGCAGATACGCAGTATTTT
.	TRBV5-1	.	TRBJ2-3	CASSLPIARSTDTQYF	TGCGCCAGCAGCCTGCCTATTGCGCGGAGCACAGATACGCAGTATTTT
TRBD2	TRBV2	.	TRBJ2-2	CASSGDVGGTGELFF	TGTGCCAGCAGTGGGGATGTGGGGGGGACCGGGGAGCTGTTTTTT
TRBD2	TRBV15	.	TRBJ2-1	CATSRDNRRLAGGNEQFF	TGTGCCACCAGCAGAGATAACAGAAGACTAGCGGGGGGGAATGAGCAGTTCTTC